A single sample is the source of the 20 T cell receptor beta chains below, sequenced in a study of control samples from healthy donors and cancer patients. Some clones are missing from TCRdb's copy, which holds only in-frame ones; the method was immunoSEQ multiplex PCR. This sample carries about 110,000 clones, roughly 90% of them seen once, and the ten largest clones take 3.7%. The sequenced material came from PBMCs. These receptors all stem from a woman aged 55 to 70 with lung cancer.

V is TRBV6-5 and J is TRBJ2-5; TRBD1 aligns across 8 bases. V dropped 2 bases and J dropped 4; count of bases not matched to a gene: 3. Germline values: CDR1 MNHEY, CDR2 SVGAGI. The CDR3 sequence is 14 residues long. The CDR3 sequence: CASSYGRGLETQYF. The CDR3 DNA reads as TGTGCCAGCAGTTACGGCAGGGGGCTAGAGACCCAGTACTTC.

This sequence joins TRBV28 and TRBJ1-5, with D possibly being TRBD1 (5 bases). The germline V and J ends were trimmed by 5 bases and 4 bases, with 12 bases remaining between them. Germline CDR1 reads MDHEN; CDR2 reads SYDVKM. This CDR3 spans 14 amino acids. CDR3 bases: TGTGCCAGCAGTACCCACAGGTCGAATCAGCCCCAGCATTTT. Translation gives CASSTHRSNQPQHF. The full variable domain, in which reference TRBV28 and TRBJ1-5 provide the parts outside the CDR3, is DVKVTQSSRYLVKRTGEKVFLECVQDMDHENMFWYRQDPGLGLRLIYFSYDVKMKEKGDIPEGYSVSREKKERFSLILESASTNQTSMYLCASSTHRSNQPQHFGDGTRLSIL.

This chain joins TRBV7-9 and TRBJ2-7; 7 bases match TRBD2. Trimming at V came to 2 bases and at J to 0 bases, leaving 4 bases not matched to a gene. The CDR3 is 15 residues long. Per germline, CDR1 SEHNR and CDR2 FQNEAQ (reference sequence). Here the CDR3 DNA reads TGTGCCAGCAGCTTAAGCGGCGGGAGCTCCTACGAGCAGTACTTC. It yields the protein CASSLSGGSSYEQYF.

This rearrangement joins TRBV3-1 (or the pseudogene TRBV3-2) to TRBJ2-3; TRBD1 is a possible D gene (7 bases). V lost 3 bases and J 4 bases, leaving 11 bases between the germline ends. The germline V gene encodes CDR1 LGHDT and CDR2 YNNKEL (reference sequence). The CDR3 is 14 residues long. The CDR3 DNA reads TGTGCCAGCAGCCATGGAGGGGGCGCAGATACGCAGTATTTT. This translates into CASSHGGGADTQYF.

J is TRBJ1-1 and V is TRBV5-1; D is ambiguous. Germline V gene lookup returns CDR1 SGHRS and CDR2 YFSETQ. There are 15 residues in the CDR3. Trimming pared 3 bases from V and 1 base from J, leaving 13 bases between. CDR3 DNA: TGCGCCAGCAGCTATCCGGACGGGAAGAACACTGAAGCTTTCTTT. Protein sequence: CASSYPDGKNTEAFF. Filled out from reference TRBV5-1 and TRBJ1-1, the complete variable domain reads KAGVTQTPRYLIKTRGQQVTLSCSPISGHRSVSWYQQTPGQGLQFLFEYFSETQRNKGNFPGRFSGRQFSNSRSEMNVSTLELGDSALYLCASSYPDGKNTEAFFGQGTRLTVV.

The chain links TRBV30 to TRBJ2-4; D not resolved. V gave up 1 base and J gave up 4 bases, with 17 bases separating them. The CDR3 runs 16 residues. The germline V gene has CDR1 GTSNPN and CDR2 SVGIG (reference sequence). The chain's CDR3 is CAWSAGLLDPKNIQYF. The CDR3 DNA reads TGTGCCTGGAGTGCCGGTCTCCTCGACCCGAAAAACATTCAGTACTTC.

The V gene is TRBV4-1, the J gene TRBJ1-5; D gene ambiguous. Germline CDR1 MGHRA, CDR2 YSYEKL. V gave up 1 base and J gave up 2 bases, with 9 bases separating them. CDR3 length: 15 amino acids. The CDR3 sequence: CASSQGGLGNQPQHF. The CDR3 nucleotides are TGCGCCAGCAGCCAAGGAGGATTGGGCAATCAGCCCCAGCATTTT.

This chain joins TRBV6-2 or TRBV6-3 and TRBJ1-5; D is possibly TRBD1 (6 bases). This CDR3 has 14 residues. The germline V and J ends were trimmed by 2 bases and 4 bases, with 9 bases remaining between them. CDR1 is MNHEY, CDR2 SVGEGT, per germline. This chain's CDR3 is CASSYDRPNQPQHF. In DNA, the CDR3 is TGTGCCAGCAGTTACGACAGGCCAAATCAGCCCCAGCATTTT.

V usage is TRBV6-1 and J usage is TRBJ1-6; a weak D match, TRBD1 (6 bases). V lost 2 bases and J 14 bases, leaving 16 bases between the germline ends. Germline-derived CDR1 and CDR2 are MNHNS and SASEGT. CDR3 length: 14 residues. CDR3 sequence: CASSESRGSSALHF. CDR3 DNA: TGTGCCAGCAGTGAAAGCAGGGGTAGTTCGGCCCTCCACTTT.

The chain uses TRBV12-3 or TRBV12-4 and TRBJ2-7; 8 bases are shared with TRBD2. With 3 bases clipped from V and 4 bases from J, the junction kept 2 bases outside the gene matches. The CDR3 is 13 residues long. The CDR3 DNA reads as TGTGCCAGCAGTTTTGGCGGGGGGTACGAGCAGTACTTC. Translation: CASSFGGGYEQYF.

The CDR3 spells CASSLLGTGHNEQFF. The CDR3 DNA reads as TGTGCCAGCAGTTTACTCGGGACAGGGCACAATGAGCAGTTCTTC. The V and J genes are TRBV27 and TRBJ2-1, with 9 bases lining up with TRBD1. V shed 2 bases, J shed 5 bases, and the junction held 4 bases outside the gene matches. Germline V gene sequence: CDR1 MNHEY, CDR2 SMNVEV (reference sequence). This CDR3 contains 15 residues.

In its sample, this clone was seen a few times. This chain links TRBV12-3 or TRBV12-4 with TRBJ2-2; no definite D call. Trimming stripped 3 bases from V and 7 bases from J, with 6 bases between. CDR3 length: 12 residues. CDR3: CASSFQNGELFF. CDR3 nucleotides: TGTGCCAGCAGTTTTCAAAACGGGGAGCTGTTTTTT.

V and J are TRBV9 and TRBJ2-1, with 10 nucleotides matching TRBD2. V was clipped by 4 bases and J by 4 bases; unmatched bases: 2. The CDR3 totals 14 residues. The germline CDR1 and CDR2 sequences are SGDLS and YYNGEE. The CDR3 coding sequence is TGTGCCAGCAGCAGGACTAGCGGATACAATGAGCAGTTCTTC. Its translation: CASSRTSGYNEQFF.

The V call is TRBV5-1, the J call TRBJ1-6; maybe TRBD1 (6 bases). V was trimmed by 0 bases and J by 5 bases, leaving 18 bases between them. Germline loops: CDR1 SGHRS, CDR2 YFSETQ. There are 18 residues in the CDR3. The CDR3 spells CASSLGPRDTFHNSPLHF. Here the CDR3 DNA reads TGCGCCAGCAGCTTGGGCCCGCGGGACACCTTTCATAATTCACCCCTCCACTTT. Combining the CDR3 with reference TRBV5-1 and TRBJ1-6 gives the whole variable domain KAGVTQTPRYLIKTRGQQVTLSCSPISGHRSVSWYQQTPGQGLQFLFEYFSETQRNKGNFPGRFSGRQFSNSRSEMNVSTLELGDSALYLCASSLGPRDTFHNSPLHFGNGTRLTVT.

The chain joins TRBV21-1 to TRBJ2-1; the table names TRBD1, a call not compared with the DNA. TRBV21-1 is termed a pseudogene. CDR3 length: 17 amino acids. This chain's CDR3 is CASSKENRDRSHNEQFF. Here the CDR3 DNA reads TGTGCCAGCAGCAAAGAGAACCGGGACAGGTCTCACAATGAGCAGTTCTTC.

V usage is TRBV19 and J usage is TRBJ1-2; D is possibly TRBD1 (5 bases). The length of the CDR3 is 13 residues. Trimming took 7 bases from V and 1 from J, leaving 10 bases between them. Germline CDR1 LNHDA, CDR2 SQIVND (reference sequence). CDR3 in amino acids: CASTRTFNYGYTF. In DNA, the CDR3 is TGTGCCAGTACGAGGACATTTAACTATGGCTACACCTTC.

The V call is TRBV9, the J call TRBJ2-1; 9 nucleotides line up with TRBD2. Germline CDR1 is SGDLS and CDR2 is YYNGEE. J lost 8 bases, V lost 0 bases, and 6 bases had no gene match. The CDR3 is 15 amino acids. Written as DNA, the CDR3 is TGTGCCAGCAGCGTAGAGGCGGGAGGGGTCCATGAGCAGTTCTTC. Amino acid sequence: CASSVEAGGVHEQFF.

This clone appeared a single time. The chain combines TRBV14 with TRBJ2-1, with D possibly matching TRBD2 (6 bases). Germline V gene lookup returns CDR1 SGHDN and CDR2 FVKESK. V was shortened by 4 bases and J by 3 bases, with 16 bases between the two germline ends. CDR3 length equals 16 residues. For the CDR3, the DNA is TGTGCCAGCAGCCGTTTTAGCGGAGCCCTCTACAATGAGCAGTTCTTC. This sequence encodes CASSRFSGALYNEQFF. Based on the CDR3 plus reference TRBV14 and TRBJ2-1, the full variable domain is EAGVTQFPSHSVIEKGQTVTLRCDPISGHDNLYWYRRVMGKEIKFLLHFVKESKQDESGMPNNRFLAERTGGTYSTLKVQPAELEDSGVYFCASSRFSGALYNEQFFGPGTRLTVL.

This clone has more than one count but fewer than ten. The chain carries TRBV5-4 and TRBJ1-1; D is possibly TRBD1 (5 bases). V was clipped by 4 bases and J by 1 base, with 11 bases between them. Germline V gives CDR1 SGHNT, CDR2 YYREEE (reference sequence). The CDR3 is 14 amino acids. This chain's CDR3 is CASSLGDRNTEAFF. In DNA, the CDR3 is TGTGCCAGCAGCCTCGGGGACCGGAACACTGAAGCTTTCTTT.

The gene calls are TRBV3-1 (or the pseudogene TRBV3-2) and TRBJ1-1; no definite D call. CDR3 size: 13 residues. The germline CDR1 and CDR2 sequences are LGHDT and YNNKEL (reference sequence). Trimming stripped 4 bases from V and 2 bases from J, with 8 bases between. The CDR3 sequence: CASSRTGNTEAFF. For the CDR3, the DNA is TGTGCCAGCAGCCGGACGGGCAACACTGAAGCTTTCTTT.